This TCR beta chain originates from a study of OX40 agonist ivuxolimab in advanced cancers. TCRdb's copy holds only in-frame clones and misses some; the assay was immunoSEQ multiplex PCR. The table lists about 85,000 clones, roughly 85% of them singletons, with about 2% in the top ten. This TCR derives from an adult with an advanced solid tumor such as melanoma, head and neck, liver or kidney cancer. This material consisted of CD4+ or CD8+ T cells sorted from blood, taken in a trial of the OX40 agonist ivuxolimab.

CDR3: CASNGPLGTDTQYF. CDR3 nucleotide sequence: TGTGCCAGCAACGGTCCCCTAGGAACAGATACGCAGTATTTT. The gene calls are TRBV6-4 and TRBJ2-3; D is ambiguous. CDR3 length: 14 amino acids. The V gene lost 7 bases and the J gene lost 3 bases, with 14 bases spanning the gap. CDR1 and CDR2 from the germline V gene are MRHNA and SNTAGT.